Below are 16 T cell receptor beta chains sequenced from a single sample in a study of blood T cell repertoires in COVID-19. Here immunoSEQ multiplex PCR was the method, and the copy in TCRdb shows in-frame clones only, minus some. This sample carries roughly 290,000 clones, over 75% of them seen once, and the ten largest clones take approximately 7.5%. The material sequenced was peripheral blood. The receptors originated from a woman between 25 and 40 years old with COVID-19, enrolled during active disease.

The gene calls are TRBV4-3 and TRBJ2-3, with 11 bases fitting TRBD1. J gave up 5 bases and V 4 bases, and 2 bases lay outside the gene matches. The CDR3 has 14 residues. CDR1 and CDR2 from the germline V gene are LGHNA and YSLEER. CDR3 protein: CASSRDRGVDTQYF. CDR3 DNA: TGCGCCAGCAGCCGGGACAGGGGGGTAGATACGCAGTATTTT.

The rearrangement joins TRBV19 to TRBJ2-1; the match to TRBD2 covers 10 bases. J was trimmed by 4 bases and V by 6 bases; bases with no gene match: 0. The germline gives CDR1 LNHDA, CDR2 SQIVND (reference sequence). The CDR3 loop spans 13 amino acids. CDR3 region: CASRLAGYNEQFF. The CDR3 region has the DNA TGTGCCAGTAGACTAGCGGGGTACAATGAGCAGTTCTTC.

The chain recombines TRBV10-3 with TRBJ1-1; the match to TRBD1 covers 8 bases. Germline CDR1 is ENHRY and CDR2 is SYGVKD. CDR3 length equals 13 residues. V gave up 6 bases and J gave up 10 bases; unmatched junction bases: 10. The CDR3 here is CAIRSPDRGIAFF. CDR3 coding DNA: TGTGCCATCAGATCCCCAGACAGGGGAATAGCTTTCTTT.

The CDR3 DNA sequence: TGTGCCAGCAGTTTCAAATGGTCTGGGCAGAACACAGATACGCAGTATTTT. It specifies CASSFKWSGQNTDTQYF. This chain connects TRBV28 to TRBJ2-3; D ambiguous. The CDR3 is 17 amino acids. V shed 3 bases and J shed 2 bases, with 18 bases lying between them. Germline V lookup: CDR1 MDHEN, CDR2 SYDVKM. Based on the CDR3 plus reference TRBV28 and TRBJ2-3, the full variable domain is DVKVTQSSRYLVKRTGEKVFLECVQDMDHENMFWYRQDPGLGLRLIYFSYDVKMKEKGDIPEGYSVSREKKERFSLILESASTNQTSMYLCASSFKWSGQNTDTQYFGPGTRLTVL.

This rearrangement joins TRBV29-1 to TRBJ2-2, with a possible D match to TRBD2 (6 bases). The CDR3 is 15 residues long. V lost 6 bases and J lost 1, with 15 bases in between. Germline V gene sequence: CDR1 SQVTM, CDR2 ANQGSEA. The CDR3 loop reads CSVAQGSGNTGELFF. CDR3 DNA: TGCAGCGTGGCCCAGGGTAGCGGGAACACCGGGGAGCTGTTTTTT.

This clone was detected once. The genes are TRBV4-1 and TRBJ1-5; tentatively, D is TRBD1 (6 bases). Germline CDR1 and CDR2: MGHRA and YSYEKL. V was shortened by 0 bases and J by 3 bases, with 12 bases between the two germline ends. The CDR3 has 16 amino acids. In nucleotides, the CDR3 is TGCGCCAGCAGCCAAGAGGCAGGGGCTTTCAATCAGCCCCAGCATTTT. Amino acids: CASSQEAGAFNQPQHF.

This sequence joins TRBV5-6 and TRBJ2-3; unclear D gene. The V and J ends lost 0 bases and 4 bases respectively, with 12 bases between them. Germline assignment: CDR1 SGHDT and CDR2 YYEEEE. This CDR3 is 15 amino acids long. CDR3 protein: CASSLAGSWADTQYF. The CDR3 DNA follows: TGTGCCAGCAGCTTGGCCGGTAGCTGGGCAGATACGCAGTATTTT.

Only a few counts were recorded for this clone. The chain links TRBV11-2 to TRBJ2-7; tentative D call: TRBD1 (5 bases). The germline V gene encodes CDR1 SGHAT and CDR2 FQNNGV. This CDR3 is built from 15 residues. Trimming took 4 bases from V and 3 from J, leaving 16 bases between them. CDR3 sequence: CASSYSDSLGYEQYF. CDR3 nucleotides: TGTGCCAGCAGCTACTCAGACAGCCTGGGCTACGAGCAGTACTTC.

V usage is TRBV28 and J usage is TRBJ2-3; maybe TRBD2 (5 bases). The CDR3 totals 15 residues. Germline assignment: CDR1 MDHEN and CDR2 SYDVKM. V was clipped by 6 bases and J by 1 base, with 14 bases between them. This chain's CDR3 is CASSPLERRTDTQYF. The CDR3 nucleotides read TGTGCCAGCAGCCCCCTGGAGCGGCGCACAGATACGCAGTATTTT.

This clone was counted once. CDR3 sequence reads: CSVADRGLEKLFF. The CDR3 nucleotides read TGCAGCGTCGCCGACAGGGGGTTGGAAAAACTGTTTTTT. The V call is TRBV29-1, the J call TRBJ1-4, with TRBD1 identical over 9 bases. Trimming cost V 6 bases and J 8 bases; bases outside gene matches: 7. The CDR3 extends over 13 amino acids. Germline V gene sequence: CDR1 SQVTM, CDR2 ANQGSEA.

The chain uses TRBV4-3 and TRBJ2-7, with 7 positions matching TRBD1. In germline, CDR1 is LGHNA, CDR2 YSLEER. There are 16 residues in the CDR3. Germline trimming cut 1 base from V and 3 bases from J; bases unmatched to any gene: 9. CDR3 loop: CASSQAPGTVIYEQYF. DNA for the CDR3: TGCGCCAGCAGCCAAGCACCGGGGACAGTCATCTACGAGCAGTACTTC.

The chain has TRBV5-5 and TRBJ1-5; 8 bases align to TRBD1. CDR3 length: 14 residues. The germline CDR1 and CDR2 sequences are SGHKS and YYEKEE (reference sequence). V lost 4 bases and J lost 7; bases outside the gene matches: 7. CDR3 amino acids: CASSLGQVRQPQHF. In nucleotides, the CDR3 is TGTGCCAGCAGCCTGGGACAGGTACGGCAGCCCCAGCATTTT.

CDR3 in amino acids: CSVGEGSSWGGNQPQHF. As DNA, the CDR3 is TGCAGCGTTGGGGAGGGGTCTTCCTGGGGCGGCAATCAGCCCCAGCATTTT. The gene calls are TRBV29-1 and TRBJ1-5, with D maybe TRBD1 (5 bases). The CDR3 contains 17 residues. Germline CDR1 is SQVTM and CDR2 is ANQGSEA. Trimming cost V 4 bases and J 2 bases, with 21 bases left between them.

V and J are TRBV2 and TRBJ2-5; D gene ambiguous. CDR3 length equals 15 residues. V lost 5 bases and J lost 6, with 19 bases in between. Germline values: CDR1 SNHLY, CDR2 FYNNEI. CDR3 protein: CASSPQTIQAQTQYF. CDR3 nucleotides: TGTGCCAGCAGTCCACAAACGATTCAGGCACAGACCCAGTACTTC.

The sample holds one count of this clone. The genes are TRBV7-3 and TRBJ2-7; 9 positions agree with TRBD1. J gave up 6 bases and V 4 bases, and 4 bases lay outside the gene matches. This CDR3 comprises 13 residues. Germline V gene sequence: CDR1 SGHTA, CDR2 FQGTGA. This CDR3 is CASSWDRESEQYF. The CDR3 bases are TGTGCCAGCAGCTGGGACAGGGAGTCCGAGCAGTACTTC.

Notes on this clone: The sample holds other DNA sequences that translate to the same CDR3. The J gene is TRBJ2-1, the V gene TRBV5-1, with TRBD2 matching 11 bases. V shed 4 bases and J 4 bases; nucleotides not matched to a gene: 4. The CDR3 loop spans 15 amino acids. CDR1 and CDR2 (germline): SGHRS, YFSETQ. CDR3 DNA: TGCGCCAGCAGCACCGGGACTAGCGGATACAATGAGCAGTTCTTC. It specifies CASSTGTSGYNEQFF.